This T cell receptor beta chain appears in the sequencing data of a study of identical twins. Study-wide results and caveats: The abundant beta clonotypes from cord blood had fewer insertions, and memory repertoires had none of this.

Using its own MiXCR run on the 5' RACE reads, TCRdb lists one record per CDR3 protein. The table has about 490,000 distinct CDR3 sequences, roughly 15% seen once; the top ten hold 0.44%. Regarding this clonotype: The target antigen is unknown.

V shed 8 bases and J 9 bases; nucleotides not matched to a gene: 12. Germline V gene lookup returns CDR1 SQVTM and CDR2 ANQGSEA. The CDR3 length is 13 residues. These data were likewise used in another study, on yellow fever vaccine responses in identical twins.

The sequenced material came from CD4+ T cells sorted from blood. The J gene is TRBJ2-1, the V gene TRBV29-1, with 8 bases lining up with TRBD2. The receptor's source is a woman aged 18-30 years in good health. CDR3 in amino acids: CSLTRGGQGEQFF. The CDR3 nucleotides read TGCAGCCTGACCCGGGGGGGGCAGGGTGAGCAGTTCTTC.